These T cell receptor beta chains were read from a single sample in a study of T cell responses to AZD1222 COVID-19 vaccine. Clones were sequenced by immunoSEQ multiplex PCR, and TCRdb holds only the in-frame ones, with some missing. The sample consists of more than 80,000 clones, 80% to 90% of them appearing once. The sample in question was peripheral blood, obtained 28 days after the second AZD1222 dose. Every receptor here comes from an adult who received the AZD1222 COVID-19 vaccine. CDR3s include the opening cysteine and the closing phenylalanine or tryptophan. The order of the fields is clone size, D gene, J gene, V gene, CDR3 DNA, CDR3 protein. D genes are given only for firm matches. A clone size is listed for some rows: how often the clone was seen (once, few, many), or a class if it is expanded.

NA,TRBD1,TRBJ2-5,TRBV6-6,TGTGCCAGCGGACAGGGGCCAGAGACCCAGTACTTC,CASGQGPETQYF
NA,NA,TRBJ1-2,TRBV5-4,TGTGCCAGCAGCTTGAGTTCAGGGGAAAGATATGGCTACACCTTC,CASSLSSGERYGYTF
NA,TRBD2,TRBJ2-1,TRBV19,TGTGCCAGTAGTAGATGGGGAGGGGCGAGGTACAATGAGCAGTTCTTC,CASSRWGGARYNEQFF
NA,TRBD1,TRBJ1-2,TRBV5-6,TGTGCCAGCAGCTTGTGGACAGGGTTGGGATCCTATGGCTACACCTTC,CASSLWTGLGSYGYTF
once,NA,TRBJ1-1,TRBV18,TGTGCCAGCCAAGCAGGGTTCGGGAGTCAGGAAGCTTTCTTT,CASQAGFGSQEAFF
NA,NA,TRBJ1-1,TRBV5-6,TGTGCCAGCAGCTTACAGAGAATGAACACTGAAGCTTTCTTT,CASSLQRMNTEAFF
once,TRBD1,TRBJ1-1,TRBV18,TGTGCCAGCTCACCGGGACAGGGGTTGAGAGGGAACACTGAAGCTTTCTTT,CASSPGQGLRGNTEAFF
NA,TRBD1,TRBJ2-1,TRBV12-5,TGTGCTAGTGGTTCGACAGGGGTCAATGAGCAGTTCTTC,CASGSTGVNEQFF
few,NA,TRBJ1-5,TRBV28,TGTGCCAGCAGTTTAGGAGGGTCCCAGCCCCAGCATTTT,CASSLGGSQPQHF
NA,NA,TRBJ1-4,TRBV28,TGTGCCAGCAGTTTAATGGATCAAGTTAATGAAAAACTGTTTTTT,CASSLMDQVNEKLFF
NA,NA,TRBJ1-5,TRBV3-1/TRBV3-2,TGTGCCAGCAGCCAAGGTACAGGAGCCAGCAATCAGCCCCAGCATTTT,CASSQGTGASNQPQHF
NA,TRBD2,TRBJ2-1,TRBV9,TGTGCCAGCAGCGTAGGGCGGGAGCTCTATGAGCAGTTCTTC,CASSVGRELYEQFF
NA,NA,TRBJ2-1,TRBV28,TGTGCCAGCAGGCAGGCCGACTACAATGAGCAGTTCTTC,CASRQADYNEQFF
once,NA,TRBJ1-5,TRBV5-5,TGTGCCAGCAGCTTGGTTGTGGCCGGCGATCAGCCCCAGCATTTT,CASSLVVAGDQPQHF
few,NA,TRBJ2-3,TRBV7-2,TGTGCCAGCAGCTCCCCTAGCCTTTCAAGGTCAGATACGCAGTATTTT,CASSSPSLSRSDTQYF
NA,NA,TRBJ1-1,TRBV4-2,TGTGCCAGCAGCCAAGATCGGATTAGTCGGGGGAGAACTGAAGCTTTCTTT,CASSQDRISRGRTEAFF
NA,NA,TRBJ2-6,TRBV6-4,TGTGCCAGCAGTCCAGGGCCCGGGGCCAACGTCCTGACTTTC,CASSPGPGANVLTF